The source of this T cell receptor (beta chain) is a study of shared clonotypes between healthy human individuals. Turning to this clone: The antigen remains undetermined.

J lost 2 bases, V lost 1 base, and 7 bases had no gene match. Germline V CDR1 and CDR2: LGHNA, YNFKEQ. This CDR3 has 17 amino acids. Free of recent acute infections or vaccinations, the donors were healthy HIV-negative adults. Naive CD45RA+ and memory CD45RA-negative subsets were split from CD4+ cells. Profiled with immunoSEQ multiplex PCR; TCRdb holds only in-frame clones, not every one. Here the sample spans around 700,000 clones, approximately 79% being singletons. Findings and limits, study-wide: Across subsets, estimated richness was generally greater for naive than for memory populations.

The source is a woman aged 25-40 years in good health. The rearrangement uses TRBV4-2 and TRBJ1-4; TRBD1 matches at 7 bases. Sequencing used memory CD4+ T cells sorted from blood. Subset given: CD45RA-negative fraction. Here the CDR3 reads CASSQGQGIATNEKLFF. The CDR3 DNA follows: TGTGCCAGCAGCCAAGGACAGGGAATAGCGACTAATGAAAAACTGTTTTTT.